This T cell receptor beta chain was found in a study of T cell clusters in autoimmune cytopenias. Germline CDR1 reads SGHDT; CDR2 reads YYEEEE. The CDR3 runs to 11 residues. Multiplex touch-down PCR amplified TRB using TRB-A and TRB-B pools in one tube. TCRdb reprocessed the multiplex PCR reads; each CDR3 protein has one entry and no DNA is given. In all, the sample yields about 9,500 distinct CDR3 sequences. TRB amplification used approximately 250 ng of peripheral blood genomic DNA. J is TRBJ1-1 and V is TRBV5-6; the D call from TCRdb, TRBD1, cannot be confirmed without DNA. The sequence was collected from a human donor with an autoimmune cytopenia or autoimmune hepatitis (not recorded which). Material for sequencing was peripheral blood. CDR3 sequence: CASNRGAEAFF.